The 17 T cell receptor beta chains below come from one sample, sequenced in a study of blood T cell repertoires in COVID-19. The repertoire was sequenced with immunoSEQ multiplex PCR; TCRdb's copy has only in-frame clones and lacks some. This table holds hundreds of thousands of clones, less than 90% found once. The sample comprised peripheral blood. The receptors originated from a man aged 35 to 55 with acute or convalescent COVID-19.

This chain links TRBV27 with TRBJ2-7, with 10 bases that match TRBD2. V lost 5 bases and J lost 2; bases outside the gene matches: 6. The CDR3 consists of 15 residues. CDR1 and CDR2 from the germline V gene are MNHEY and SMNVEV (reference sequence). The DNA for the CDR3 is TGTGCCAGCAGTACAGGACTAGCGGTCACCTACGAGCAGTACTTC. Protein: CASSTGLAVTYEQYF.

The chain recombines TRBV4-3 with TRBJ2-2; D is ambiguous. There are 17 residues in the CDR3. Germline CDR1 and CDR2: LGHNA and YSLEER. Trimming removed 1 base from V and 0 bases from J, with 12 bases in between. CDR3 sequence reads: CASSQGYREANTGELFF. CDR3 DNA: TGCGCCAGCAGCCAAGGGTACAGAGAAGCGAACACCGGGGAGCTGTTTTTT.

This rearrangement joins TRBV5-5 to TRBJ2-3, with 12 positions matching TRBD2. The CDR3 consists of 15 residues. The J segment lost 8 bases and the V segment lost 4 bases, leaving 8 bases of the junction unmatched. The V gene's germline CDR1 is SGHKS and CDR2 YYEKEE (reference sequence). CDR3 bases: TGTGCCAGCAGCCCTCTAGCGGGGGGGAGAGGTACGCAGTATTTT. Translation gives CASSPLAGGRGTQYF. The complete variable domain, with remaining parts taken from reference TRBV5-5 and TRBJ2-3, reads DAGVTQSPTHLIKTRGQQVTLRCSPISGHKSVSWYQQVLGQGPQFIFQYYEKEERGRGNFPDRFSARQFPNYSSELNVNALLLGDSALYLCASSPLAGGRGTQYFGPGTRLTVL.

The CDR3 sequence: CASSVARRYTDTQYF. The CDR3 nucleotides are TGTGCCAGCAGCGTAGCGCGGCGCTACACAGATACGCAGTATTTT. The gene calls are TRBV9 and TRBJ2-3; D not resolved. The CDR3 length is 15 residues. The ends were cut back, 0 bases at V and 2 bases at J, with 10 bases in the middle. Germline assignment: CDR1 SGDLS and CDR2 YYNGEE.

The V call is TRBV23-1, the J call TRBJ2-1; D unresolved. TRBV23-1 is noted as an ORF with a role that remains uncertain. The CDR3 consists of 13 residues. Trimming took off 2 bases at V and 7 bases at J, with 9 bases between the two ends. CDR3 in DNA: TGCGCCAGCAGTCAACGGCGAGGAAATGAGCAGTTCTTC. Translation gives CASSQRRGNEQFF.

The chain couples TRBV19 to TRBJ2-2, with D tentatively TRBD2 (5 bases). CDR3 length: 15 residues. Germline V gene sequence: CDR1 LNHDA, CDR2 SQIVND (reference sequence). Trimming removed 6 bases from V and 3 bases from J, with 14 bases in between. The CDR3 reads CASRGRVGDTGELFF. In nucleotides, the CDR3 is TGTGCCAGTAGAGGCCGGGTCGGGGACACCGGGGAGCTGTTTTTT. The whole variable domain, remainder taken from reference TRBV19 and TRBJ2-2, is DGGITQSPKYLFRKEGQNVTLSCEQNLNHDAMYWYRQDPGQGLRLIYYSQIVNDFQKGDIAEGYSVSREKKESFPLTVTSAQKNPTAFYLCASRGRVGDTGELFFGEGSRLTVL.

The CDR3 is CASSTGLDSSYEQYF. The CDR3 region has the DNA TGTGCCAGCTCAACTGGACTCGATAGCTCCTACGAGCAGTACTTC. This chain uses TRBV13 with TRBJ2-7, with a possible D match to TRBD2 (5 bases). The CDR3 consists of 15 residues. CDR1 and CDR2 (germline): PRHDT, FYEKMQ (reference sequence). Trimming took off 8 bases at V and 0 bases at J, with 17 bases between the two ends.

The chain couples TRBV2 to TRBJ1-1; TRBD1 is a possible D gene (5 bases). The CDR3 length is 14 residues. CDR1 and CDR2 (germline): SNHLY, FYNNEI. The V and J ends lost 2 bases and 3 bases respectively, with 10 bases between them. In DNA, the CDR3 is TGTGCCAGCAGTGAACAGGGTCCGGACACTGAAGCTTTCTTT. This sequence encodes CASSEQGPDTEAFF.

The chain has TRBV6-5 and TRBJ1-1, with TRBD1 matching over 7 bases. Germline loops: CDR1 MNHEY, CDR2 SVGAGI. There are 14 residues in the CDR3. Trimming at V came to 6 bases and at J to 6 bases, leaving 10 bases not matched to a gene. Here the CDR3 DNA reads TGTGCCAGCAGGAGAGTAGACAGGGAGGCTGAAGCTTTCTTT. It is translated as CASRRVDREAEAFF.

This chain links TRBV30 with TRBJ2-7; 7 bases line up with TRBD2. Unmatched junction bases numbered 8, after V lost 5 bases and J lost 7 bases. This CDR3 has 12 residues. Germline values: CDR1 GTSNPN, CDR2 SVGIG (reference sequence). This CDR3 reads CAWGRLAKEQYF. The CDR3 coding sequence is TGTGCCTGGGGGAGACTAGCAAAGGAGCAGTACTTC.

The chain employs TRBV11-3 and TRBJ2-7; TRBD2 aligns across 12 bases. V lost 5 bases to trimming and J lost 4 bases; unmatched junction nucleotides: 6. Germline CDR1 SGHNT, CDR2 YENEEA. CDR3 length: 15 residues. CDR3 in amino acids: CASSLAGGPSYEQYF. The CDR3 nucleotides are TGTGCCAGCAGCCTAGCGGGAGGGCCCTCTTACGAGCAGTACTTC. Supplemented by reference TRBV11-3 and TRBJ2-7, the full variable domain reads EAGVVQSPRYKIIEKKQPVAFWCNPISGHNTLYWYLQNLGQGPELLIRYENEEAVDDSQLPKDRFSAERLKGVDSTLKIQPAELGDSAVYLCASSLAGGPSYEQYFGPGTRLTVT.

The CDR3 loop reads CASTGTGLRVSTGELFF. Written as DNA, the CDR3 is TGTGCCAGCACCGGGACAGGGTTAAGAGTGAGCACCGGGGAGCTGTTTTTT. V is TRBV2 and J is TRBJ2-2; 9 nucleotides agree with TRBD1. V lost 7 bases and J lost 4; bases outside the gene matches: 13. CDR1 and CDR2 (germline): SNHLY, FYNNEI. The CDR3 runs to 17 residues. The entire variable domain, with the rest obtained from reference TRBV2 and TRBJ2-2, is as follows: EPEVTQTPSHQVTQMGQEVILRCVPISNHLYFYWYRQILGQKVEFLVSFYNNEISEKSEIFDDQFSVERPDGSNFTLKIRSTKLEDSAMYFCASTGTGLRVSTGELFFGEGSRLTVL.

In DNA, the CDR3 is TGTGCCAGCAGCCCCTATCGTCCCGGGGAGCAGTTCTTC. This codes for CASSPYRPGEQFF. The V gene is TRBV7-2, the J gene TRBJ2-1, with D uncertain. The CDR3 is 13 residues long. Looked up from germline, CDR1 is SGHTA and CDR2 is FQGNSA. The ends were cut back, 5 bases at V and 10 bases at J, with 15 bases in the middle.

This chain joins TRBV6-5 and TRBJ2-1; TRBD2 agrees at 7 bases. The V segment lost 0 bases and the J segment 13 bases; nucleotides outside the gene matches: 6. Looked up from germline, CDR1 is MNHEY and CDR2 is SVGAGI. This CDR3 has 13 amino acids. The CDR3 protein is CASSYSREGSQFF. DNA for the CDR3: TGTGCCAGCAGTTACTCGAGGGAGGGTTCACAGTTCTTC.

The chain couples TRBV27 to TRBJ1-5; 8 bases align to TRBD1. Germline V gives CDR1 MNHEY, CDR2 SMNVEV (reference sequence). This CDR3 contains 15 residues. The ends lost 4 bases at V and 4 bases at J; junction bases unmatched: 6. CDR3 sequence: CASSSRTGTNQPQHF. The CDR3 DNA sequence: TGTGCCAGCAGTTCGCGGACAGGGACGAATCAGCCCCAGCATTTT.

The J gene is TRBJ2-7, the V gene TRBV29-1, with 10 bases identical to TRBD1. The CDR3 contains 15 residues. V dropped 3 bases and J dropped 0; count of bases not matched to a gene: 5. CDR1 SQVTM and CDR2 ANQGSEA come from the germline V gene. CDR3 in amino acids: CSVDQGTGASYEQYF. As DNA, the CDR3 is TGCAGCGTTGACCAAGGGACAGGGGCCTCCTACGAGCAGTACTTC.

This clone was counted a single time. This rearrangement joins TRBV7-8 to TRBJ1-1; D gene uncertain. V lost 3 bases and J lost 0, with 11 bases in between. From germline, CDR1 is SGHVS and CDR2 FQNEAQ. The CDR3 has 15 residues. The CDR3 DNA sequence: TGTGCCAGCAGCTTGACCGGGTCCATGAACACTGAAGCTTTCTTT. It yields the protein CASSLTGSMNTEAFF.